Below, 26 T cell receptor beta chains from the same sample are listed, as sequenced in a study of blood T cell repertoires in COVID-19 (dated by TCRdb to about 2020). The library was built by means of the immunoSEQ multiplex PCR assay. What TCRdb holds here is the immuneACCESS table cut down to in-frame rearrangements. Part of the clones is not present; checked against another copy, under half of the missing clones reflect an unresolved V gene, and the others are unexplained. The sample records 84,000 or so clones, around three quarters of which are singletons. The ten largest clones represent roughly 50% of the sample. What was sequenced was peripheral blood. These receptors all stem from a human donor in a cohort sampled during active COVID-19.

This clone was counted a single time. V is TRBV28 and J is TRBJ2-1; D is undetermined. CDR3 length equals 15 residues. Germline V gene data show CDR1 as MDHEN and CDR2 as SYDVKM. Trimming pared 6 bases from V and 2 bases from J, leaving 14 bases between. The CDR3 coding sequence is TGTGCCAGCAGGCCCTTATCCGCGACCTACAATGAGCAGTTCTTC. Protein product: CASRPLSATYNEQFF.

The chain recombines TRBV21-1 with TRBJ2-1; the table assigns TRBD2, which was not confirmed against the DNA. TRBV21-1 is designated a pseudogene. This CDR3 region has 14 residues. The CDR3 spells CASSNSSGRVEQFF. CDR3 bases: TGTGCCAGCAGCAACTCTAGCGGCCGGGTGGAGCAGTTCTTC.

This rearrangement joins TRBV30 to TRBJ2-7; tentatively, D is TRBD1 (6 bases). Per germline, CDR1 GTSNPN and CDR2 SVGIG (reference sequence). The CDR3 covers 11 residues. Trimming took off 2 bases at V and 6 bases at J, with 8 bases between the two ends. CDR3 region: CAWSRGGEQYF. CDR3 DNA: TGTGCCTGGAGTAGAGGGGGCGAGCAGTACTTC.

This chain connects TRBV19 to TRBJ2-1, with 11 bases fitting TRBD2. The J segment lost 5 bases and the V segment lost 1 base, leaving 4 bases of the junction unmatched. The CDR3 has 16 amino acids. Germline CDR1 reads LNHDA; CDR2 reads SQIVND (reference sequence). CDR3 amino acids: CASSIGGTSGHNEQFF. The CDR3 bases are TGTGCCAGTAGTATAGGGGGGACTAGCGGCCACAATGAGCAGTTCTTC.

Here the CDR3 reads CASSSRGGDHRLAFF. CDR3 DNA sequence: TGTGCCAGCAGCTCTAGAGGGGGCGATCACAGATTGGCTTTCTTT. The rearrangement links TRBV13 to TRBJ1-1, with 7 bases matching TRBD1. The germline gives CDR1 PRHDT, CDR2 FYEKMQ (reference sequence). V gave up 4 bases and J gave up 11 bases; unmatched junction bases: 16. CDR3 length: 15 residues.

The genes are TRBV28 and TRBJ1-1; maybe TRBD1 (5 bases). Germline V gene sequence: CDR1 MDHEN, CDR2 SYDVKM. V was pared by 6 bases and J by 5 bases, with 19 bases between. The CDR3 covers 15 residues. CDR3: CASRPPLGEGTEAFF. The CDR3 DNA sequence: TGTGCCAGCAGACCTCCTCTCGGGGAGGGGACTGAAGCTTTCTTT. The full variable domain, with the rest looked up from reference TRBV28 and TRBJ1-1, is DVKVTQSSRYLVKRTGEKVFLECVQDMDHENMFWYRQDPGLGLRLIYFSYDVKMKEKGDIPEGYSVSREKKERFSLILESASTNQTSMYLCASRPPLGEGTEAFFGQGTRLTVV.

This clone was seen a handful of times. The chain recombines TRBV2 with TRBJ2-1; TRBD2 matches 9 bases. Germline V gene sequence: CDR1 SNHLY, CDR2 FYNNEI. V dropped 6 bases and J dropped 8; count of bases not matched to a gene: 8. This CDR3 region has 14 residues. Here the CDR3 reads CASSGIRGGDEQFF. CDR3 nucleotide sequence: TGTGCCAGCAGCGGGATTCGCGGGGGGGATGAGCAGTTCTTC.

V gene TRBV6-5 combines with J gene TRBJ2-7, with a possible D match to TRBD1 (6 bases). V was pared by 6 bases and J by 4 bases, with 13 bases between. The CDR3 sequence is 13 residues long. CDR1 is MNHEY, CDR2 SVGAGI, per germline. CDR3 sequence reads: CASSQGLGYEQYF. The CDR3 region has the DNA TGTGCCAGCAGCCAGGGGCTTGGGTACGAGCAGTACTTC.

The chain links TRBV29-1 to TRBJ1-2; D is unresolved. V dropped 6 bases and J dropped 4 bases, with 12 bases sitting between them. Per the germline V gene, CDR1 is SQVTM and CDR2 is ANQGSEA. The CDR3 is 12 amino acids. This chain's CDR3 is CSVQEGPYGYTF. The DNA for the CDR3 is TGCAGCGTCCAAGAGGGCCCCTATGGCTACACCTTC.

The J gene is TRBJ1-1, the V gene TRBV20-1; 8 bases line up with TRBD1. V lost 6 bases and J lost 7; bases outside the gene matches: 4. The CDR3 is 11 residues long. The germline V gene has CDR1 DFQATT and CDR2 SNEGSKA (reference sequence). The CDR3 loop reads CSAPGQGEAFF. DNA of the CDR3: TGCAGTGCCCCCGGACAGGGTGAAGCTTTCTTT.

The rearrangement uses TRBV7-8 and TRBJ2-7, with D tentatively TRBD1 or TRBD2 (5 bases each). This CDR3 has 14 amino acids. The V end lost 5 bases, the J end lost 7 bases, and 18 bases lay between the germline ends. Per germline, CDR1 SGHVS and CDR2 FQNEAQ. In nucleotides, the CDR3 is TGTGCCAGCAGCCGAGGGGTTCAAGCGGCAGAGCAGTACTTC. Residues: CASSRGVQAAEQYF.

This chain joins TRBV7-9 and TRBJ2-1, with TRBD2 matching over 7 bases. The J segment lost 4 bases and the V segment lost 6 bases, leaving 9 bases of the junction unmatched. Germline assignment: CDR1 SEHNR and CDR2 FQNEAQ (reference sequence). The CDR3 covers 15 residues. CDR3 loop: CASSQDGLVYNEQFF. The CDR3 DNA sequence: TGTGCCAGCAGTCAGGACGGACTAGTATACAATGAGCAGTTCTTC.

This chain connects TRBV28 to TRBJ2-7; D is unresolved. Trimming removed 5 bases at V and 2 bases at J, with 10 bases between. The CDR3 loop spans 13 amino acids. CDR1 MDHEN and CDR2 SYDVKM come from the germline V gene. CDR3 DNA: TGTGCCAGCAGTCATTCCCCGGCCTACGAGCAGTACTTC. This gives the protein CASSHSPAYEQYF.

The chain is built from TRBV27 and TRBJ2-5, with D tentatively TRBD2 (6 bases). The germline gives CDR1 MNHEY, CDR2 SMNVEV (reference sequence). Trimming cost V 6 bases and J 2 bases, with 16 bases left between them. This CDR3 region has 15 residues. Here the CDR3 reads CASRRKTREQETQYF. CDR3 in DNA: TGTGCCAGCAGACGCAAGACTAGAGAACAAGAGACCCAGTACTTC.

The chain couples TRBV2 to TRBJ1-3; perhaps TRBD1 as D (5 bases). The CDR3 contains 15 residues. Trimming took off 6 bases at V and 3 bases at J, with 15 bases between the two ends. Germline V CDR1 and CDR2: SNHLY, FYNNEI. The CDR3 bases are TGTGCCAGCAGGACCCAGGGTGTCTATGGAAACACCATATATTTT. This encodes CASRTQGVYGNTIYF.

The chain has TRBV7-8 and TRBJ1-1; 7 nucleotides match TRBD1. Germline V gene lookup returns CDR1 SGHVS and CDR2 FQNEAQ. This CDR3 has 15 residues. V lost 2 bases and J lost 0; bases outside the gene matches: 3. The chain's CDR3 is CASSLRTGMNTEAFF. In DNA form, the CDR3 reads TGTGCCAGCAGCTTAAGGACAGGCATGAACACTGAAGCTTTCTTT.

The rearrangement uses TRBV29-1 and TRBJ2-5; 10 bases are a match to TRBD1. There are 13 residues in the CDR3. Germline-derived CDR1 and CDR2 are SQVTM and ANQGSEA. Written as DNA, the CDR3 is TGCAGTGCCGGGACAGGGGCTGGGGAGACCCAGTACTTC. Its translation: CSAGTGAGETQYF.

A few counts support this clone. This chain uses TRBV29-1 with TRBJ1-5; 7 bases line up with TRBD1. V was pared by 7 bases and J by 2 bases, with 11 bases of the junction left unmatched. This CDR3 has 15 amino acids. Looked up from germline, CDR1 is SQVTM and CDR2 is ANQGSEA. The CDR3 coding sequence is TGCAGCGCCTCCCAGGGGGTTGGAGGCAATCAGCCCCAGCATTTT. Translation: CSASQGVGGNQPQHF.

The chain uses TRBV7-3 and TRBJ2-1, with 7 bases lining up with TRBD2. V lost 3 bases, J lost 0 bases, and 2 bases stayed unmatched. The germline gives CDR1 SGHTA, CDR2 FQGTGA. CDR3 length: 15 residues. CDR3 in amino acids: CASSLGGGSYNEQFF. For the CDR3, the DNA is TGTGCCAGCAGCTTGGGCGGGGGCTCCTACAATGAGCAGTTCTTC.

The J gene is TRBJ1-1, the V gene TRBV9; D is possibly TRBD1 (5 bases). CDR1 is SGDLS, CDR2 YYNGEE, per germline. This CDR3 has 13 residues. The ends were cut back, 0 bases at V and 5 bases at J, with 8 bases in the middle. This chain's CDR3 is CASSVVRGTEAFF. CDR3 sequence (DNA): TGTGCCAGCAGCGTAGTTCGGGGGACTGAAGCTTTCTTT. The full variable domain, completed using reference TRBV9 and TRBJ1-1, is DSGVTQTPKHLITATGQRVTLRCSPRSGDLSVYWYQQSLDQGLQFLIQYYNGEERAKGNILERFSAQQFPDLHSELNLSSLELGDSALYFCASSVVRGTEAFFGQGTRLTVV.

This chain joins TRBV13 and TRBJ2-2; weak D call: TRBD1 (5 bases). Germline CDR1 PRHDT, CDR2 FYEKMQ (reference sequence). Between the trimmed V and J ends, which lost 5 bases and 4 bases, there was a span of 17 bases. The CDR3 sequence is 16 residues long. The CDR3, as DNA: TGTGCCAGCAGCCCGCTCCAGGGTGGGCGCACCGGGGAGCTGTTTTTT. Protein: CASSPLQGGRTGELFF. Complete variable domain (other parts from reference TRBV13 and TRBJ2-2): AAGVIQSPRHLIKEKRETATLKCYPIPRHDTVYWYQQGPGQDPQFLISFYEKMQSDKGSIPDRFSAQQFSDYHSELNMSSLELGDSALYFCASSPLQGGRTGELFFGEGSRLTVL.

The chain combines TRBV25-1 with TRBJ2-7; 8 nucleotides match TRBD2. The CDR3 loop spans 13 amino acids. V was pared by 4 bases and J by 9 bases, with 8 bases of the junction left unmatched. Germline V gives CDR1 MGHDK, CDR2 SYGVNS. The CDR3 region is CASSGERGRGQYF. DNA for the CDR3: TGTGCCAGCAGTGGTGAGCGGGGGAGGGGGCAGTACTTC.

This clone was observed many times. This chain connects TRBV27 to TRBJ2-3; maybe TRBD2 (6 bases). Germline assignment: CDR1 MNHEY and CDR2 SMNVEV (reference sequence). The CDR3 is 15 amino acids. The V end was cut by 4 bases, the J end by 3 bases, with 14 bases between. CDR3 in amino acids: CASSYGSPTTDTQYF. The CDR3 DNA follows: TGTGCCAGCAGTTACGGGAGCCCAACTACAGATACGCAGTATTTT.

V is TRBV11-2 and J is TRBJ2-1; 7 bases line up with TRBD2. V gave up 1 base and J gave up 10 bases; unmatched junction bases: 10. The V gene's germline CDR1 is SGHAT and CDR2 FQNNGV. The CDR3 is 15 amino acids. This CDR3 reads CASSLVTSRTGEQFF. The DNA of the CDR3 is TGTGCCAGCAGCTTAGTGACTAGCAGGACGGGGGAGCAGTTCTTC.

J is TRBJ2-7 and V is TRBV4-3; D is uncertain. The germline gives CDR1 LGHNA, CDR2 YSLEER. V lost 0 bases to trimming and J lost 3 bases, with 6 bases between them. This CDR3 contains 13 residues. The CDR3 DNA follows: TGCGCCAGCAGCCAAGATTTTAGCTACGAGCAGTACTTC. As protein: CASSQDFSYEQYF.

The chain's CDR3 is CASSQDRAGNSEKLFF. The CDR3 DNA sequence: TGCGCCAGCAGCCAAGATAGGGCGGGGAATTCAGAAAAACTGTTTTTT. The V call is TRBV4-1, the J call TRBJ1-4, with D unclear. CDR1 and CDR2 (germline): MGHRA, YSYEKL. The CDR3 is 16 residues long. With 0 bases removed from V and 8 bases from J, the gap between germline ends came to 16 bases.